Listed below are T cell receptor beta chains from one sample, sequenced in a study of T cells after yellow fever vaccination. TCRdb redid the calling of the 5' RACE reads with MiXCR, one entry per CDR3 protein. The table records 250,000 or so distinct CDR3 sequences, roughly 6.8% of them present only once. Material: CD4+ T cells sorted from PBMCs, obtained on the day of the yellow fever booster vaccination. The receptors stem from a man aged 25-45 years who received the YFV17D yellow fever vaccine. CDR3s include the opening cysteine and the closing phenylalanine or tryptophan. The D gene is left open where the match is weak. The size entry is marked missing in some rows and otherwise reads once, few, many or a size class.

j_gene: TRBJ2-1
v_gene: TRBV7-3
d_gene: -
abundance: many
CDR3aa: CASSRGGRENYNEQFF

j_gene: TRBJ2-3
v_gene: TRBV7-9
d_gene: -
abundance: few
CDR3aa: CASSQGLSTDTQYF

j_gene: TRBJ2-7
v_gene: TRBV4-2
d_gene: TRBD2
abundance: -
CDR3aa: CASSQDPTRTSGSYEQYF

j_gene: TRBJ2-7
v_gene: TRBV5-1
d_gene: TRBD2
abundance: many
CDR3aa: CASTPGTSGNYEQYF

j_gene: TRBJ1-3
v_gene: TRBV7-3
d_gene: -
abundance: many
CDR3aa: CASSRGTPGNTIYF

j_gene: TRBJ1-4
v_gene: TRBV5-1
d_gene: -
abundance: -
CDR3aa: CASSPGGGPTTNEKLFF

j_gene: TRBJ2-3
v_gene: TRBV9
d_gene: TRBD2
abundance: many
CDR3aa: CASSVRSGRDTQYF

j_gene: TRBJ2-2
v_gene: TRBV6-2/TRBV6-3
d_gene: -
abundance: -
CDR3aa: CASSPLSGITGELFF

j_gene: TRBJ2-7
v_gene: TRBV20-1
d_gene: TRBD2
abundance: -
CDR3aa: CSARSGLAGREQYF

j_gene: TRBJ2-5
v_gene: TRBV20-1
d_gene: TRBD2
abundance: -
CDR3aa: CSAHSGSLMETQYF

j_gene: TRBJ1-2
v_gene: TRBV20-1
d_gene: TRBD1
abundance: few
CDR3aa: CSAAARGQEIFYGYTF

j_gene: TRBJ2-1
v_gene: TRBV20-1
d_gene: TRBD2
abundance: -
CDR3aa: CCARDAGTSVRHEQFF

j_gene: TRBJ2-1
v_gene: TRBV29-1
d_gene: TRBD2
abundance: many
CDR3aa: CSVGFLAGAIEQFF

j_gene: TRBJ2-2
v_gene: TRBV7-3
d_gene: TRBD2
abundance: -
CDR3aa: CASSLLAGVRGTGELFF